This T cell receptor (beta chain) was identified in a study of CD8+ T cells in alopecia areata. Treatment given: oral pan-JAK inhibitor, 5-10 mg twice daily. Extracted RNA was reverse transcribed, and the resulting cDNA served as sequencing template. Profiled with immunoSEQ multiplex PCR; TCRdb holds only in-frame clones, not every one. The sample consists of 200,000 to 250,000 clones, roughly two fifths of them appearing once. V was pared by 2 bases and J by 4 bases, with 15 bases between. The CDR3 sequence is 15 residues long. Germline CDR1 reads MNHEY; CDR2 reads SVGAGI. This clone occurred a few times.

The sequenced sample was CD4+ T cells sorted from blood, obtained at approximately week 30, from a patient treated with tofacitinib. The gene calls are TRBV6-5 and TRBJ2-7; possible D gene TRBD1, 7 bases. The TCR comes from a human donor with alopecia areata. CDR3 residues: CASSYVGRGEYEQYF. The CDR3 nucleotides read TGTGCCAGCAGTTACGTTGGCAGGGGGGAATACGAGCAGTACTTC.